This T cell receptor beta chain was identified during a study of OX40 agonist ivuxolimab in advanced cancers. Germline V gene lookup returns CDR1 LGHNA and CDR2 YNFKEQ. The ends were cut back, 4 bases at V and 4 bases at J, with 11 bases in the middle. This CDR3 has 15 residues. Sequencing used immunoSEQ multiplex PCR; TCRdb keeps in-frame clones, though not all of them. Of 98,000 or so clones detected, approximately 93% appear once; the ten largest clones hold around 0.17%. J is TRBJ1-6 and V is TRBV4-2; D gene ambiguous. The clonotype comes from an adult with an advanced solid tumor such as melanoma, head and neck, liver or kidney cancer. Sequences were derived from CD4+ or CD8+ T cells sorted from blood, sampled in a trial of the OX40 agonist ivuxolimab. In DNA form, the CDR3 reads TGTGCCAGCAGCCCTGAGCCGGGGTATAATTCACCCCTCCACTTT. It is translated as CASSPEPGYNSPLHF.